The 32 T cell receptor beta chains reported below all come from one sample, sequenced in a study of PD-1 blockade in classical Hodgkin lymphoma (dated by TCRdb to 2019 to 2021). In the paper's terms, the time point label means: cycle 2 day 1 (C2D1) of nivolumab. Every trial patient had relapsed after autologous stem cell transplantation, and cohorts A, B and C differed in prior brentuximab vedotin exposure. Libraries came from the immunoSEQ multiplex PCR assay. In its TCRdb copy, this immuneACCESS table keeps in-frame sequences only and misses some clones. Where compared with another copy, unresolved V genes explain less than half of these, and the others have no known cause. For this sample there are about 110,000 clones; 70% to 90% appear just once. The ten largest account for about 20% of the sample. The sample here was peripheral blood mononuclear cells (PBMCs), taken before the second cycle of nivolumab. Source of these receptors: a human donor with classical Hodgkin lymphoma.

This chain uses TRBV5-4 with TRBJ2-1; 14 positions agree with TRBD2. The CDR3 spans 17 residues. The trim removed 4 bases at V and 7 bases at J, leaving 10 bases unmatched. Germline loops: CDR1 SGHNT, CDR2 YYREEE (reference sequence). CDR3 sequence: CASSPGTSGSVSNEQFF. CDR3 DNA: TGTGCCAGCAGCCCGGGGACTAGCGGGAGTGTTTCGAATGAGCAGTTCTTC. Full variable domain (remainder filled in from reference TRBV5-4 and TRBJ2-1): ETGVTQSPTHLIKTRGQQVTLRCSSQSGHNTVSWYQQALGQGPQFIFQYYREEENGRGNFPPRFSGLQFPNYSSELNVNALELDDSALYLCASSPGTSGSVSNEQFFGPGTRLTVL.

The chain employs TRBV13 and TRBJ1-2; 8 bases are a match to TRBD1. Losses at the gene ends were 0 bases for V and 5 bases for J; bases not matched to a gene: 2. Germline V lookup: CDR1 PRHDT, CDR2 FYEKMQ (reference sequence). This CDR3 spans 14 amino acids. Written as DNA, the CDR3 is TGTGCCAGCAGCTTAGGGACAGGGGAGTATGGCTACACCTTC. Protein sequence: CASSLGTGEYGYTF.

The gene calls are TRBV7-9 and TRBJ1-1, with D hard to call. Germline-derived CDR1 and CDR2 are SEHNR and FQNEAQ (reference sequence). The CDR3 runs 13 residues. Trimming pared 2 bases from V and 6 bases from J, leaving 10 bases between. The CDR3 DNA follows: TGTGCCAGCAGCTTACGGGGTAGCCCTGAAGCTTTCTTT. It translates to CASSLRGSPEAFF.

The chain uses TRBV11-2 and TRBJ2-3, with D unclear. Germline loops: CDR1 SGHAT, CDR2 FQNNGV. V lost 1 base, J lost 4 bases, and 12 bases lay in between. CDR3 length equals 15 residues. CDR3 DNA: TGTGCCAGCAGCTTAGCGGGCTCGATACCAGATACGCAGTATTTT. Translating gives CASSLAGSIPDTQYF.

V is TRBV18 and J is TRBJ1-2; D is uncertain. Looked up from germline, CDR1 is KGHSH and CDR2 is LQKENI. The CDR3 is 14 residues long. Trimming pared 2 bases from V and 1 base from J, leaving 8 bases between. CDR3 nucleotide sequence: TGTGCCAGCTCACCAATCCCCGATAACTATGGCTACACCTTC. This encodes CASSPIPDNYGYTF. The full variable domain, rest sourced from reference TRBV18 and TRBJ1-2, is NAGVMQNPRHLVRRRGQEARLRCSPMKGHSHVYWYRQLPEEGLKFMVYLQKENIIDESGMPKERFSAEFPKEGPSILRIQQVVRGDSAAYFCASSPIPDNYGYTFGSGTRLTVV.

The gene calls are TRBV4-1 and TRBJ2-7; D is perhaps TRBD1 or TRBD2 (6 bases each). V was shortened by 0 bases and J by 6 bases, with 24 bases between the two germline ends. From germline, CDR1 is MGHRA and CDR2 YSYEKL. The CDR3 length is 18 residues. CDR3 DNA sequence: TGCGCCAGCAGCCAAGAGATGCCGGGGGCGGGTTATGGGGGCGAGCAGTACTTC. It is translated as CASSQEMPGAGYGGEQYF.

The rearrangement joins TRBV2 to TRBJ2-1; no clear D. The CDR3 extends over 16 amino acids. V lost 0 bases to trimming and J lost 7 bases, with 16 bases between them. Germline V gene sequence: CDR1 SNHLY, CDR2 FYNNEI. This CDR3 reads CASSEALLPGQNEQFF. The CDR3 bases are TGTGCCAGCAGTGAAGCCCTCCTCCCTGGCCAAAATGAGCAGTTCTTC.

This clone was picked up a small number of times. The rearrangement uses TRBV4-1 and TRBJ1-5; a possible D gene is TRBD1 (5 bases). The germline V and J ends were trimmed by 3 bases and 10 bases, with 16 bases remaining between them. Germline loops: CDR1 MGHRA, CDR2 YSYEKL. CDR3 length equals 14 residues. Here the CDR3 reads CASSQPQVREPQHF. Here the CDR3 DNA reads TGCGCCAGCAGCCAGCCACAGGTTCGGGAACCCCAGCATTTT.

This chain uses TRBV27 with TRBJ1-2, with D possibly matching TRBD1 (5 bases). This CDR3 spans 16 amino acids. Per germline, CDR1 MNHEY and CDR2 SMNVEV (reference sequence). V lost 6 bases and J lost 5, with 22 bases in between. The DNA for the CDR3 is TGTGCCAGCAGCCTGGGGGTAGGACTAGAGGTATATGGCTACACCTTC. Its protein is CASSLGVGLEVYGYTF.

The V gene is TRBV6-1, the J gene TRBJ1-2; D ambiguous. CDR1 and CDR2 (germline): MNHNS, SASEGT. With 8 bases removed from V and 3 bases from J, the gap between germline ends came to 7 bases. CDR3 size: 11 residues. The CDR3: CASRRDYGYTF. The CDR3 DNA reads TGTGCCAGCCGACGGGACTATGGCTACACCTTC.

The chain carries TRBV7-9 and TRBJ2-7, with 8 bases matching TRBD1. The junction had 6 bases not matched to a gene; V was cut back by 6 bases and J by 5 bases. Germline CDR1 and CDR2: SEHNR and FQNEAQ (reference sequence). The CDR3 is 13 residues long. The CDR3 nucleotides are TGTGCCAGCAGAGGTCAGGGGGCGAACGAGCAGTACTTC. This codes for CASRGQGANEQYF.

The rearrangement links TRBV10-1 to TRBJ2-3; D unresolved. Per germline, CDR1 WNHNN and CDR2 SYGVQD (reference sequence). The CDR3 is made up of 18 amino acids. Between the trimmed V and J ends, which lost 1 base and 1 base, there was a span of 18 bases. The CDR3 protein is CASSEFQSPMLGTDTQYF. The CDR3 DNA reads as TGCGCCAGCAGTGAGTTCCAGAGCCCTATGCTGGGCACAGATACGCAGTATTTT.

This chain uses TRBV30 with TRBJ2-1; TRBD2 agrees at 11 bases. Germline lookup yields CDR1 GTSNPN and CDR2 SVGIG (reference sequence). V was clipped by 5 bases and J by 2 bases; unmatched bases: 8. The CDR3 totals 16 residues. The DNA of the CDR3 is TGTGCCTGGGCGGTAGCGGGAGGGTCCCCCTACAATGAGCAGTTCTTC. Residues: CAWAVAGGSPYNEQFF.

The chain uses TRBV7-9 and TRBJ2-7; TRBD2 matches at 13 bases. This CDR3 is built from 15 residues. CDR1 and CDR2 from the germline V gene are SEHNR and FQNEAQ (reference sequence). Trimming removed 5 bases from V and 1 base from J; junction bases left unmatched: 2. The CDR3 protein is CASSTLAGGSYEQYF. In DNA form, the CDR3 reads TGTGCCAGCAGCACACTAGCGGGAGGGTCCTACGAGCAGTACTTC.

This sequence joins TRBV27 and TRBJ2-4; TRBD1 is a possible D gene (6 bases). The germline V gene encodes CDR1 MNHEY and CDR2 SMNVEV (reference sequence). Trimming pared 3 bases from V and 6 bases from J, leaving 12 bases between. CDR3 length: 14 residues. The chain's CDR3 is CASSFDRSGNIQYF. DNA for the CDR3: TGTGCCAGCAGTTTTGACAGGAGCGGAAACATTCAGTACTTC.

This clone was counted a single time. The chain uses TRBV7-2 and TRBJ1-2; D not resolved. In germline, CDR1 is SGHTA, CDR2 FQGNSA. This CDR3 has 13 amino acids. Trimming removed 5 bases from V and 4 bases from J, with 11 bases in between. The CDR3 protein is CASSREKLYGYTF. CDR3 DNA: TGTGCCAGCAGCCGGGAAAAGCTCTATGGCTACACCTTC. Full variable domain (missing parts from reference TRBV7-2 and TRBJ1-2): GAGVSQSPSNKVTEKGKDVELRCDPISGHTALYWYRQSLGQGLEFLIYFQGNSAPDKSGLPSDRFSAERTGGSVSTLTIQRTQQEDSAVYLCASSREKLYGYTFGSGTRLTVV.

The V call is TRBV4-2, the J call TRBJ1-6, with D hard to call. Germline V gene sequence: CDR1 LGHNA, CDR2 YNFKEQ. The CDR3 has 13 residues. V was trimmed by 4 bases and J by 7 bases, leaving 8 bases between them. CDR3 loop: CASSLPANSPLHF. For the CDR3, the DNA is TGTGCCAGCAGCCTACCCGCCAATTCACCCCTCCACTTT.

This clone was found a few times. V and J are TRBV19 and TRBJ1-5; possibly TRBD1 for D (5 bases). V dropped 9 bases and J dropped 1 base, with 10 bases sitting between them. Germline V CDR1 and CDR2: LNHDA, SQIVND (reference sequence). The CDR3 totals 13 residues. The CDR3 reads CASQDTSNQPQHF. Written as DNA, the CDR3 is TGTGCCAGCCAGGACACGAGCAATCAGCCCCAGCATTTT.

The rearrangement links TRBV29-1 to TRBJ1-1; D unresolved. The V gene lost 4 bases and the J gene lost 0 bases, with 9 bases spanning the gap. Germline loops: CDR1 SQVTM, CDR2 ANQGSEA. This CDR3 has 13 amino acids. In nucleotides, the CDR3 is TGCAGCGTTGTAAGCGGGATGAACACTGAAGCTTTCTTT. Translating gives CSVVSGMNTEAFF. The whole variable domain, remainder taken from reference TRBV29-1 and TRBJ1-1, is SAVISQKPSRDICQRGTSLTIQCQVDSQVTMMFWYRQQPGQSLTLIATANQGSEATYESGFVIDKFPISRPNLTFSTLTVSNMSPEDSSIYLCSVVSGMNTEAFFGQGTRLTVV.

This clone was observed once. CDR3 loop: CASSLDGLAGSYNEQFF. The CDR3 DNA is TGTGCCAGCAGCTTGGATGGGCTAGCGGGCTCCTACAATGAGCAGTTCTTC. The V call is TRBV5-4, the J call TRBJ2-1; 8 bases are shared with TRBD2. The CDR3 has 17 residues. J was trimmed by 0 bases and V by 0 bases; bases with no gene match: 5. Germline V gene data show CDR1 as SGHNT and CDR2 as YYREEE (reference sequence).

V gene TRBV6-1 combines with J gene TRBJ2-5; weak D call: TRBD2 (5 bases). Trimming cost V 1 base and J 1 base, with 25 bases left between them. The germline gives CDR1 MNHNS, CDR2 SASEGT. This CDR3 has 20 amino acids. The CDR3 coding sequence is TGTGCCAGCAGTGAAGGTTGGGCTTCGGACTTTTTTCGGGGCCAAGAGACCCAGTACTTC. Translating gives CASSEGWASDFFRGQETQYF.

The V call is TRBV6-6, the J call TRBJ2-3; the D is unclear. Trimming took off 4 bases at V and 5 bases at J, with 10 bases between the two ends. The CDR3 consists of 13 residues. Germline V gives CDR1 MNHNY, CDR2 SVGAGI (reference sequence). CDR3 coding DNA: TGTGCCAGCAGTTCCTGGGGTATAGATACGCAGTATTTT. Its translation: CASSSWGIDTQYF.

V and J are TRBV7-2 and TRBJ1-3; D is ambiguous. Looked up from germline, CDR1 is SGHTA and CDR2 is FQGNSA. V was shortened by 0 bases and J by 2 bases, with 11 bases between the two germline ends. This CDR3 is built from 16 residues. The CDR3 reads CASSLAGRAAGNTIYF. The DNA for the CDR3 is TGTGCCAGCAGCTTAGCAGGCAGAGCTGCTGGAAACACCATATATTTT.

The genes are TRBV6-4 and TRBJ2-7, with D unclear. Germline V gives CDR1 MRHNA, CDR2 SNTAGT. The CDR3 consists of 8 residues. V was shortened by 8 bases and J by 6 bases, with 2 bases between the two germline ends. This chain's CDR3 is CASGEQYF. Written as DNA, the CDR3 is TGTGCCAGCGGCGAGCAGTACTTC.

The gene calls are TRBV4-1 and TRBJ2-4; D could derive from TRBD1 or TRBD2 (5 bases each). CDR3 size: 18 residues. Trimming shortened V by 1 base and J by 1 base, and 17 bases separated the two germline ends. Germline V CDR1 and CDR2: MGHRA, YSYEKL. As DNA, the CDR3 is TGCGCCAGCAGCCAAGCGGTGTGGGACGGGCAGGCCAAAAACATTCAGTACTTC. Protein product: CASSQAVWDGQAKNIQYF.

Note on this clone: This CDR3 is also generated by other DNA sequences in the sample. The rearrangement joins TRBV5-4 to TRBJ1-5; weak D call: TRBD1 (6 bases). The V end was cut by 2 bases, the J end by 0 bases, with 6 bases between. CDR1 is SGHNT, CDR2 YYREEE, per germline (reference sequence). CDR3 length: 14 residues. The CDR3 here is CASSLQGSNQPQHF. In DNA form, the CDR3 reads TGTGCCAGCAGCTTACAGGGTAGCAATCAGCCCCAGCATTTT.

The chain combines TRBV11-1 with TRBJ2-4; 8 bases match TRBD2. This CDR3 has 14 residues. The J segment lost 0 bases and the V segment lost 5 bases, leaving 0 bases of the junction unmatched. Per the germline V gene, CDR1 is SGHAT and CDR2 is FQDESV (reference sequence). CDR3 sequence: CASSAGGAKNIQYF. CDR3 DNA sequence: TGTGCCAGCAGCGCGGGGGGAGCCAAAAACATTCAGTACTTC.

The CDR3 loop reads CASSLEAVAGFYEQYF. The CDR3 bases are TGTGCCAGCAGCTTAGAGGCAGTAGCGGGATTCTACGAGCAGTACTTC. The V gene is TRBV11-2, the J gene TRBJ2-7; the match to TRBD2 covers 8 bases. The germline gives CDR1 SGHAT, CDR2 FQNNGV. J was trimmed by 3 bases and V by 0 bases; bases with no gene match: 7. The CDR3 consists of 16 residues.

V is TRBV9 and J is TRBJ2-7, with D possibly matching TRBD2 (6 bases). Trimming removed 3 bases from V and 3 bases from J, with 10 bases in between. From germline, CDR1 is SGDLS and CDR2 YYNGEE. The length of the CDR3 is 13 residues. The CDR3: CASSAGLSYEQYF. CDR3 coding DNA: TGTGCCAGCAGCGCGGGACTCAGCTACGAGCAGTACTTC.

The chain links TRBV5-1 to TRBJ2-1; TRBD1 agrees at 7 bases. Unmatched junction bases numbered 12, after V lost 3 bases and J lost 6 bases. The V gene's germline CDR1 is SGHRS and CDR2 YFSETQ. The CDR3 loop spans 16 amino acids. For the CDR3, the DNA is TGCGCCAGCAGCTACGCAGCAGGGGGAGTACTCAATGAGCAGTTCTTC. Amino acid sequence: CASSYAAGGVLNEQFF.

The genes are TRBV10-3 and TRBJ2-7; tentative D call: TRBD2 (7 bases). CDR3 size: 14 residues. The germline CDR1 and CDR2 sequences are ENHRY and SYGVKD. Trimming removed 5 bases at V and 6 bases at J, with 17 bases between. CDR3 in DNA: TGTGCCATCAGTCTAGCGGAGGGGGGCAGCGAGCAGTACTTC. This gives the protein CAISLAEGGSEQYF.

The V and J genes are TRBV6-6 and TRBJ1-2; TRBD1 agrees at 7 bases. Germline CDR1 and CDR2: MNHNY and SVGAGI (reference sequence). The CDR3 runs to 14 residues. V was clipped by 4 bases and J by 4 bases; unmatched bases: 6. In DNA, the CDR3 is TGTGCCAGCAGTTCCCTGGACAGGACCTATGGCTACACCTTC. Translated: CASSSLDRTYGYTF.